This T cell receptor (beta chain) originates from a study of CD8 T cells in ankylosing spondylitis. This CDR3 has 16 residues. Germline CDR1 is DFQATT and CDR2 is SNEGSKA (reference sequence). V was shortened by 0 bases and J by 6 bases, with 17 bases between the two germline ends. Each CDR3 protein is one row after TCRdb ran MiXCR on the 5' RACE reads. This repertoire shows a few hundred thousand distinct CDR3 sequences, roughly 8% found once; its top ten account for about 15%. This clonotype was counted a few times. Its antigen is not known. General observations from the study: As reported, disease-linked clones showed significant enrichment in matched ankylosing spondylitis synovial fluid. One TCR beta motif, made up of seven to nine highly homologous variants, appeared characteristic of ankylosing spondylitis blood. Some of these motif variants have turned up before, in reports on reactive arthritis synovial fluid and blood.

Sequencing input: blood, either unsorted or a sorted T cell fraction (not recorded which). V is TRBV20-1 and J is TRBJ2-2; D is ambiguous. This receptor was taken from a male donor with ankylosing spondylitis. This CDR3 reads CSARDFLPTGSGELFF. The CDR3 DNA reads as TGCAGTGCTAGAGATTTCCTTCCTACGGGTTCCGGGGAGCTGTTTTTT.